This T cell receptor beta chain was recorded in a study of T cell repertoires and Cas9 in healthy adults. The CDR3 is 15 amino acids. The germline gives CDR1 SGDLS, CDR2 YYNGEE. V was cut by 3 bases and J by 3 bases, with 10 bases left in between. Assay: immunoSEQ multiplex PCR; the TCRdb copy retains only in-frame clones and omits some. The table includes tens of thousands of clones, 85% to 95% detected once. This clone was counted a single time. The receptor was isolated from a human donor in good health. The material sequenced was CD4+ effector T cells (CD127+, CD25-, CD137-, CD154-) from PBMCs; culture status not recorded. The rearrangement links TRBV9 to TRBJ1-6; D remains unclear. Here the CDR3 reads CASSGRDYYNSPLHF. The CDR3 DNA reads TGTGCCAGCAGCGGAAGGGATTACTATAATTCACCCCTCCACTTT.